One TCR beta chain is described in this entry. This clone's antigen is unknown. Base qualities are not at hand, and no much larger clone is one base apart. In total, over 600 healthy bone marrow donors made up the cohort. Cohort members were all nominally healthy when sampled, although unrecorded immune exposures were likely present. CMV serostatus was positive for about 300 and negative for about 55% of the roughly 670 cohort members, and was not recorded for this donor. Every donor gave a peripheral blood sample, and the peripheral blood mononuclear cells from that sample were used for TCR beta sequencing. Genomic DNA was extracted from the blood cell samples with the Qiagen DNeasy Blood Extraction Kit. The data were taken from a study of cytomegalovirus exposure and HLA in healthy donors (dated by TCRdb to about 2017). About the investigation overall: An earlier analysis of around 600 of the donors reported about 250 Gb of sequence data and 120 million or so unique TCR beta sequences from 150 million to 200 million T cells. An early release that covered fewer than 750 HLA-typed donors contained 250 to 350 gigabases of sequencing data and tens of millions of unique TCR sequences. Of the roughly 410 genotyped donors, roughly 76% were placed in the genetic ancestry cluster associated with self-reported Caucasian donors. The study was designed to test whether signatures of past pathogen exposure could be identified by cataloging public T cell receptors. Using immunosequencing, the study profiled T cell repertoires from 666 subjects and related those repertoires to cytomegalovirus serostatus. Along with the approximately 600-subject first cohort, a separate validation cohort of around 120 different subjects was used. High-throughput TCR immunosequencing, statistical association of individual TCRs with disease status, and machine learning were combined to predict cytomegalovirus infection status. To study patterns of TCR occurrence, a later analysis re-analyzed previously published TCR beta repertoires from 650 to 750 donors and added high-resolution HLA genotyping. In the later analysis, no new phenotypic data were used to find candidate immune exposures; instead, reliance was placed on TCR beta sequences and their occurrence across donors. An earlier analysis of nearly 600 of the donors applied high-throughput TCR beta sequencing to assess whether each TCR beta V gene segment acted as functional or pseudogenic. Donor age, sex, ethnicity and CMV serostatus were collected together with the repertoire data. A later genetic analysis took genome-wide SNP genotypes for about 65% of the roughly 670 donors and used that subset as a discovery cohort. Every discovery cohort repertoire had been produced on one sequencing platform. HLA typing included class I and class II loci at four-digit resolution. The number of donors typed differed by locus, with about 629-630 for A, B, C, DRB1 and DQB1, around 520 for DQA1, over 600 for DPA1, and approximately 470 for DPB1. Because of strong linkage in the cohort, five DR-DQ haplotypes were treated as single units for association and clustering. Among about 410 genotyped donors of the cohort, an average of roughly 230,000 unique TCR beta nucleotide sequences was sequenced per donor, of which 15% to 20% were non-productive. The full study reports these points: According to a later analysis, most CMV-associated TCR beta chains appeared to be HLA-restricted, and the HLA associations seemed to be driven largely by CMV exposure. In both the original and validation cohorts, the classifier was reported to diagnose cytomegalovirus status with high specificity and sensitivity. In the study, 150 to 200 TCR beta chains were listed as associated with cytomegalovirus. A further reported finding was that TCR beta sequences accurately predicted the HLA-A and HLA-B alleles for most subjects in the first cohort. In a later analysis, several top co-occurrence clusters were reported to appear linked to parvovirus B19, influenza, CMV and Epstein-Barr virus. Most TCR sequences were observed very rarely across donors, whereas some public TCRs were present in many individuals. A later analysis found that TCR association rates varied across HLA loci, with DRB1 alleles showing the most associated TCRs and HLA-C alleles the fewest. A few of the identified cytomegalovirus-associated TCR beta chains were confirmed in vitro to be specific for cytomegalovirus antigens. The cohort was sequenced for TCR beta chains only, and without alpha or paired-chain data the features that could be detected were limited. For the cohort, immune exposure information was limited to CMV serostatus. In a later genetic analysis, a missense DCLRE1C variant was associated with V-gene and J-gene trimming of TCR beta chains, and the association was replicated in an independent cohort. The earlier analysis of some 560 of the donors excluded roughly 16 rarely observed V segments, including chromosome 9 orphons, because counts were too low. Specific HLA alleles were associated with 15,000 to 20,000 TCR beta sequences at a false discovery rate of 0.05 in a later analysis. Strong co-occurrence of HLA alleles, especially DR and DQ, made assigning TCR associations to individual alleles difficult. The 87-base-pair reads could not distinguish some IMGT-functional V segments, including TRBV6-2 and TRBV6-3, so those segments were excluded. Correlated functional status among segregating V segments might be attributable to linkage disequilibrium, but an unknown experimental factor could not be ruled out. A later analysis found that HLA-associated TCR beta chains were more clonally expanded and had lower generation probabilities than equally common non-associated chains. The authors suggested that the approach could potentially be generalized to other disease states and immunological phenotypes. Presence/absence analyses assumed roughly uniform sequencing depth across donors, an assumption that may not hold. A later genetic analysis reported fewer N-insertions in productive TCRs among donors in an Asian-associated ancestry cluster than the roughly 720-donor mean. Because HLA typing was unavailable for some donors at each locus, only the typed subset was used in association tests. In an earlier analysis of approximately 590 of the donors, most TCR beta V segments appeared in productive rearrangements about 90% or about 30% of the time, broadly matching IMGT annotations. A cluster of highly shared sequence variants was judged likely to be a technical artifact of the sequencing pipeline.

Trimming removed 3 bases from V and 11 bases from J, leaving 17 bases between the germline ends. CDR1 and CDR2 (GTSNPN, SVGIG) derive from the germline V gene (reference sequence). The CDR3 runs 14 residues from the cysteine to the phenylalanine. Only the CDR3 region is kept as DNA, spanning 42 bases read in frame from base 1. Library prep was done by the immunoSEQ multiplex PCR assay. The multiplex PCR relied on a mix of 60 forward primers for TCR Vbeta segments and 13 reverse primers for TCR Jbeta segments. The CDR3 region of rearranged TCR beta genes was amplified from genomic DNA by a multiplex PCR assay. On the Illumina HiSeq System, the amplified TCR beta libraries were sequenced as 87-base-pair reads. The study's own analysis went as follows. A later analysis counted about 76 million unique TCR beta chains across the 690 or so repertoires, and around 12 million of these chains were shared by at least two donors. To remove PCR and sequencing errors, raw reads were error-corrected and collapsed into unique sequences using a nearest-neighbor algorithm that merged closely related sequences. V, D and J gene segments were assigned by aligning CDR3 sequences to IMGT reference sequences. For a sequence to be retained, a match of at least six nucleotides to both a V gene segment and a J gene segment was required. A rearrangement counted as productive if the CDR3 had no stop codons and remained in frame with V and J, and every other rearrangement counted as non-productive. CDR3 was defined by IMGT convention, running from the second conserved V-encoded cysteine to the conserved J-encoded phenylalanine. The earlier analysis of about 590 of the donors excluded sequences that lacked an unambiguous match to a single V gene segment. An earlier analysis of over 450 of the donors classified V segments as functional when productive rearrangements were above 56.7% and as segregating when the standard deviation between donors was above 5%. A statistical classification framework was built for diagnosing cytomegalovirus status from the catalog of TCR beta chain sequences. In a later analysis, TCR nucleotide sequences were compared against IMGT/GENE-DB human TR gene sequences so that V and J genes could be assigned. In a later analysis, CDR3 sequences and most-parsimonious VDJ recombination scenarios were assigned using the TCRdist pipeline. In a later analysis, every TCR beta chain was defined by the combination of its CDR3 amino acid sequence and its V-gene family, and reads without a unique V-gene family were dropped. To address suspected cross-contamination and a sequencing artifact, a later analysis removed 592 highly shared, low-generation-probability nucleotide sequences. In a later analysis, a clonal expansion index was calculated for each public chain from normalized within-repertoire ranks of inferred template counts. A later analysis computed generation probabilities with a VDJ recombination model fitted to out-of-frame rearrangements, and checked the results against IGoR. In a later analysis, TCR-TCR, TCR-HLA and TCR-CMV co-occurrence was scored with hypergeometric tests, and a repertoire-size bias correction was applied to TCR pairs. A later analysis estimated false discovery rates by permuting HLA or CMV assignments 20 times. A later analysis grouped co-occurring TCRs with DBSCAN, adding TCRdist sequence similarity when clustering within HLA-allele-positive subsets. For co-occurrence clustering, repertoires with fewer than 30,000 or more than 120,000 public chains were excluded, along with five repertoires with anomalous nucleotide sharing. The table was pulled from immuneACCESS by TCRdb, which kept in-frame rearrangements only. Such tables lose some clones; where checked, under half of the loss comes from unresolved V genes, and the rest has no known cause. V and J calls and clone size come straight from that table; D and trimming were deduced from the DNA. The table for this sample lists about 130,000 clones; around 72% of them were counted only once. Of the sample, approximately 2.6% is held by the ten largest clones.

Sequences were obtained from PBMCs. Recombination connected TRBV30 to TRBJ1-6, with no reliable assignment of the D segment. The sequence was obtained from a human donor in good health. CDR3 reads: CAWSPVVSTTPLHF. The nucleotide sequence is TGTGCCTGGAGCCCGGTAGTTTCTACTACACCCCTCCACTTT.